Listed below are T cell receptor beta chains from one sample, sequenced in a study of T cell responses to AZD1222 COVID-19 vaccine. Profiling relied on immunoSEQ multiplex PCR, and the TCRdb table lists in-frame clones only, not all of them. Of more than 250,000 clones listed, over 85% are singletons. Sequenced here: peripheral blood, sampled on day 0 of AZD1222 vaccination. The receptors were sampled from an adult in good health. Both conserved end residues are part of each CDR3. A D gene is named only where the DNA matches it firmly. Part of the rows lack a size; the others show once, few, many or a class for expanded clones.

once,16,TRBV6-5,-,TRBJ2-1,CASSYSAGTAYNEQFF,TGTGCCAGCAGTTACTCGGCGGGTACCGCCTACAATGAGCAGTTCTTC
-,14,TRBV2,-,TRBJ2-2,CASSEGVFAGELFF,TGTGCCAGCAGTGAAGGGGTATTCGCCGGGGAGCTGTTTTTT
-,15,TRBV7-2,-,TRBJ1-6,CASSLLGPYNSPLHF,TGTGCCAGCAGCTTATTGGGCCCCTATAATTCACCCCTCCACTTT
-,14,TRBV7-5,-,TRBJ2-7,CARSLPWGAREQYF,TGTGCCAGAAGCCTCCCTTGGGGGGCGCGAGAGCAGTACTTC
-,13,TRBV29-1,TRBD2,TRBJ2-7,CSVRLAGVYEQYF,TGCAGCGTTCGACTAGCGGGAGTGTACGAGCAGTACTTC
once,11,TRBV7-2,-,TRBJ2-3,CASSSADTQYF,TGTGCCAGCAGTAGCGCAGATACGCAGTATTTT
-,15,TRBV7-9,-,TRBJ2-3,CASSSVGGQSDTQYF,TGTGCCAGCAGCTCAGTCGGGGGGCAGTCAGATACGCAGTATTTT
-,15,TRBV6-2/TRBV6-3,-,TRBJ2-4,CASSYRQLAKNIQYF,TGTGCCAGCAGTTACCGCCAGCTAGCCAAAAACATTCAGTACTTC
-,13,TRBV29-1,-,TRBJ1-1,CSANRAGSTEAFF,TGCAGCGCGAACAGGGCTGGGAGCACTGAAGCTTTCTTT
-,15,TRBV7-2,TRBD2,TRBJ2-3,CASSSQRGSTDTQYF,TGTGCCAGCAGCTCCCAGCGGGGGAGCACAGATACGCAGTATTTT
-,15,TRBV2,-,TRBJ1-2,CASSEGVVGSYGYTF,TGTGCCAGCAGTGAGGGGGTGGTTGGTTCGTATGGCTACACCTTC
-,14,TRBV28,-,TRBJ2-7,CASSSRRELGEQYF,TGTGCCAGCAGTTCCCGGAGGGAACTAGGCGAGCAGTACTTC
-,12,TRBV4-2,-,TRBJ1-1,CASSQAGGEAFF,TGTGCCAGCAGCCAAGCCGGGGGTGAAGCTTTCTTT
-,15,TRBV19,TRBD1,TRBJ1-2,CASRQGANTDYGYTF,TGTGCCAGTAGACAGGGGGCGAATACTGACTATGGCTACACCTTC
-,13,TRBV28,-,TRBJ2-3,CASSTSGVGTQYF,TGTGCCAGCAGTACCTCGGGAGTTGGTACGCAGTATTTT
-,14,TRBV5-1,TRBD1,TRBJ2-4,CASSLMGQENIQYF,TGCGCCAGCAGCTTGATGGGACAGGAAAACATTCAGTACTTC
-,14,TRBV5-6,-,TRBJ1-1,CASLGLGGSTEAFF,TGTGCCTCCCTTGGACTAGGCGGGAGCACTGAAGCTTTCTTT
-,13,TRBV19,-,TRBJ1-5,CASSTLQDQPQHF,TGTGCCAGTAGTACGCTACAAGATCAGCCCCAGCATTTT
once,16,TRBV5-6,TRBD2,TRBJ2-1,CASSLPSGRAFNEQFF,TGTGCCAGCAGCTTGCCTAGCGGGAGGGCCTTCAATGAGCAGTTCTTC
-,13,TRBV6-2/TRBV6-3,-,TRBJ1-2,CASSHRENYGYTF,TGTGCCAGCAGTCACCGGGAAAACTATGGCTACACCTTC
-,15,TRBV3-1/TRBV3-2,TRBD1,TRBJ1-1,CASSPGGRRATEAFF,TGTGCCAGCAGCCCAGGGGGCAGGAGGGCCACTGAAGCTTTCTTT
-,14,TRBV3-1/TRBV3-2,TRBD1,TRBJ1-1,CASSQDAGGTEAFF,TGTGCCAGCAGCCAGGACGCAGGGGGCACTGAAGCTTTCTTT
-,14,TRBV19,TRBD1,TRBJ1-5,CASSDRGGNQPQHF,TGTGCCAGTAGCGACAGGGGAGGCAATCAGCCCCAGCATTTT
-,17,TRBV27,TRBD1,TRBJ2-5,CASSLLVRGQIQETQYF,TGTGCCAGCAGTTTATTGGTTCGGGGACAGATACAAGAGACCCAGTACTTC
-,12,TRBV28,-,TRBJ1-5,CASIAGEGPQHF,TGTGCCAGCATAGCAGGGGAAGGGCCCCAGCATTTT
few,13,TRBV14,-,TRBJ1-6,CASSPGVGSPLHF,TGTGCCAGCAGCCCCGGTGTAGGTTCACCCCTCCACTTT
-,13,TRBV2,TRBD2,TRBJ2-7,CASSGGLVYEQYF,TGTGCCAGCAGTGGAGGACTAGTGTACGAGCAGTACTTC
-,13,TRBV28,-,TRBJ2-7,CASSFEGWDEQYF,TGTGCCAGCAGTTTTGAGGGTTGGGACGAGCAGTACTTC
-,14,TRBV6-6,-,TRBJ2-1,CASSYSILYNEQFF,TGTGCCAGCAGTTACTCTATCCTCTACAATGAGCAGTTCTTC
-,16,TRBV5-1,TRBD1,TRBJ1-1,CASSPTRTGGDTEAFF,TGCGCCAGCAGCCCTACAAGGACAGGGGGTGACACTGAAGCTTTCTTT
-,15,TRBV2,-,TRBJ1-5,CASSRDLGSNQPQHF,TGTGCCAGCAGTAGAGACCTCGGTAGCAATCAGCCCCAGCATTTT
once,12,TRBV2,-,TRBJ1-2,CASSRQIPGYTF,TGTGCCAGCAGTCGACAGATTCCGGGCTACACCTTC
-,13,TRBV18,-,TRBJ1-1,CASSPSRDTEAFF,TGTGCCAGCTCACCAAGTAGGGACACTGAAGCTTTCTTT
-,15,TRBV10-3,-,TRBJ1-4,CAISEWGEGKEKLFF,TGTGCCATCAGTGAGTGGGGCGAGGGGAAAGAAAAACTGTTTTTT
-,17,TRBV5-1,TRBD2,TRBJ2-2,CASSLRGLAAVTGELFF,TGCGCCAGCAGCTTGCGGGGACTAGCGGCCGTCACCGGGGAGCTGTTTTTT
once,15,TRBV7-2,-,TRBJ1-1,CASSLAQGRNTEAFF,TGTGCCAGCAGCTTAGCCCAGGGAAGGAACACTGAAGCTTTCTTT
-,14,TRBV14,-,TRBJ1-1,CASSRSGGGTEAFF,TGTGCCAGCAGCAGGTCTGGGGGCGGCACTGAAGCTTTCTTT
-,16,TRBV19,TRBD1,TRBJ1-5,CASSMGTGGGGQPQHF,TGTGCCAGTAGTATGGGCACAGGGGGCGGGGGTCAGCCCCAGCATTTT
-,12,TRBV28,-,TRBJ2-7,CASSPYSYEQYF,TGTGCCAGCAGCCCCTACTCCTACGAGCAGTACTTC
-,15,TRBV3-1/TRBV3-2,-,TRBJ1-5,CASSLAGTGNQPQHF,TGTGCCAGCAGTCTAGCCGGGACCGGCAATCAGCCCCAGCATTTT
-,14,TRBV6-5,-,TRBJ2-7,CASSHRTVTYEQYF,TGTGCCAGCAGCCACAGGACCGTGACATACGAGCAGTACTTC
few,13,TRBV12-3/TRBV12-4,TRBD1,TRBJ2-5,CASRTTGIETQYF,TGTGCCAGCAGAACGACAGGGATCGAGACCCAGTACTTC
-,14,TRBV19,-,TRBJ2-1,CASKEDPSGNEQFF,TGTGCCAGTAAAGAAGACCCCTCGGGCAATGAGCAGTTCTTC
-,13,TRBV12-3/TRBV12-4,-,TRBJ2-2,CASSLRRFGELFF,TGTGCCAGCAGTTTAAGGCGGTTCGGGGAGCTGTTTTTT
-,13,TRBV19,-,TRBJ1-1,CASSITENTEAFF,TGTGCCAGTAGTATTACCGAGAACACTGAAGCTTTCTTT
-,14,TRBV28,-,TRBJ1-3,CASSLKQLGNTIYF,TGTGCCAGCAGTTTAAAACAGCTTGGAAACACCATATATTTT
-,13,TRBV28,TRBD1,TRBJ1-1,CASSPGGDTEAFF,TGTGCCAGCAGTCCAGGGGGTGACACTGAAGCTTTCTTT
-,13,TRBV6-5,TRBD1,TRBJ2-7,CASRRTGTYEQYF,TGTGCCAGCAGGCGGACAGGGACCTACGAGCAGTACTTC
once,20,TRBV6-1,-,TRBJ1-2,CASSEEQAFSLPVPLYGYTF,TGTGCCAGCAGTGAAGAACAGGCTTTTAGCCTACCGGTCCCCCTCTATGGCTACACCTTC
-,12,TRBV28,-,TRBJ2-7,CASSLFRDEQYF,TGTGCCAGCAGTCTCTTCCGGGACGAGCAGTACTTC
-,13,TRBV7-2,-,TRBJ1-1,CASSNQGSTEAFF,TGTGCCAGCAGCAATCAGGGGAGCACTGAAGCTTTCTTT
-,15,TRBV15,-,TRBJ1-5,CATSREKALNQPQHF,TGTGCCACCAGCAGAGAAAAGGCCTTGAATCAGCCCCAGCATTTT
-,15,TRBV4-3,-,TRBJ2-6,CASSRAGSGANVLTF,TGCGCCAGCAGCCGAGCAGGCTCTGGGGCCAACGTCCTGACTTTC
-,20,TRBV6-6,-,TRBJ1-5,CASSPSRGLLLIYSNQPQHF,TGTGCCAGCAGTCCCAGCCGGGGACTCTTATTAATTTATAGCAATCAGCCCCAGCATTTT